The clone carrying this T cell receptor (beta chain) was counted only a few times. The data stem from a study of blood T cell repertoires in COVID-19. Study overall: Samples of COVID-19 (acute and convalescent) were obtained from the United States, Italy and Spain. T cells, B-cell-depleted T cells, or PBMCs provided the cDNA or gDNA that served as material.

This CDR3 has 15 amino acids. Germline V gene data show CDR1 as SGHVS and CDR2 as FQNEAQ. The ends were cut back, 7 bases at V and 7 bases at J, with 17 bases in the middle. Generated by immunoSEQ multiplex PCR, the TCRdb table keeps only in-frame clones and is missing some. Altogether 250,000 to 300,000 clones are present, approximately 88% being singletons, with the ten largest covering more than 6.5%. Sequenced input: peripheral blood. This rearrangement joins TRBV7-8 to TRBJ1-6; maybe TRBD1 (5 bases). The origin of this receptor is a woman in her twenties or thirties who had recovered from COVID-19. The CDR3 DNA reads as TGTGCCAGCATCCCCGGACATTTCGGGAATTCACCCCTCCACTTT. Translating gives CASIPGHFGNSPLHF.